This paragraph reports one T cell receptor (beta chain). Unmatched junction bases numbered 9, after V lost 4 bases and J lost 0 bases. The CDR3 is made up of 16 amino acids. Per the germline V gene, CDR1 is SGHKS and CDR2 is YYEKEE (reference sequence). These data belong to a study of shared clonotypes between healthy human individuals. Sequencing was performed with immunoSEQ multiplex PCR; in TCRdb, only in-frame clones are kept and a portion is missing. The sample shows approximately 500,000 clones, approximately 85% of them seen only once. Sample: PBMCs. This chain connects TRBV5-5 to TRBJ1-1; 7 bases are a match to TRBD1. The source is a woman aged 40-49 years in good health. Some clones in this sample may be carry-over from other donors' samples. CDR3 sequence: CASSTLPGQMNTEAFF. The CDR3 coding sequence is TGTGCCAGCAGCACTTTACCGGGACAGATGAACACTGAAGCTTTCTTT.